This T cell receptor beta chain emerged from a study of blood T cell repertoires in COVID-19. The CDR3 length is 14 residues. From germline, CDR1 is LGHDT and CDR2 YNNKEL (reference sequence). V was pared by 10 bases and J by 0 bases, with 15 bases between. TCRdb's table, derived via immunoSEQ multiplex PCR, lists solely in-frame clones and lacks some. The repertoire holds about 46,000 clones, with over 80% as singletons. Sequencing was done on a sample of peripheral blood. The V gene is TRBV3-1 (or the pseudogene TRBV3-2), the J gene TRBJ1-1; D is unclear. This TCR was recovered from a man over 45 with acute or convalescent COVID-19. The CDR3 DNA follows: TGTGCCACCCAGACACCTTCTATGAACACTGAAGCTTTCTTT. This encodes CATQTPSMNTEAFF.